This T cell receptor (beta chain) is from a study of blood T cell repertoires in COVID-19 (dated by TCRdb to the early 2020s). A note on the overall study: The collaborator samples originated in the United States, Italy and Spain and spanned the acute and convalescent phases of COVID-19. The prospective study material was composed of cDNA or gDNA derived from T cells, B-cell-depleted T cells, or PBMCs. Deeply sampled blood TCRbeta repertoires from subjects exposed to, actively infected with, or recovered from COVID-19 were included in the dataset. The repertoires were released in a freely available public database meant as a resource for research on the immune response to SARS-CoV-2. The samples were drawn from the first 160 participants of the ongoing ImmuneRACE study and from 1,254 subjects provided by 6 global collaborators. A de-identified subject ID, COVID-19 status, age in years and sex were almost always included in the sample metadata. HLA class I and class II types, where available, came from metadata supplied by the sample provider rather than from assay-based typing.

The immunoSEQ Assay, a bias-controlled multiplex PCR, was used to amplify TCRbeta CDR3 regions from genomic DNA. As for the authors' bioinformatics: The number of nucleated cells in each sample was estimated from the amplification of reference gene primers within the assay. To quantify the absolute abundance of each unique TCRbeta CDR3 rearrangement, sequence reads were collapsed and filtered. For each sample, productive Simpson clonality was calculated as the square root of Simpson's diversity index over productive rearrangements. TCRdb carries this immuneACCESS record with in-frame sequences only. Its versions omit some clonotypes, under half of them owing to an unresolved V gene in the studies checked, with the rest unexplained. The DNA gave D and trimming, while V, J and clone size come from that table. The sample table shows approximately 180,000 clones, and 88% are seen once. The top ten clonotypes cover approximately 4.4% of the sample.

Collaborating institutions collected whole blood in K2EDTA tubes following their own protocols. For TCRbeta analysis, collaborators shipped samples as frozen whole blood, isolated PBMCs, or DNA extracted from either of those sample types. Trimming removed 3 bases from V and 0 bases from J, leaving 9 bases between the germline ends. The CDR3 runs 15 amino acids, cysteine and phenylalanine included. The retained sequence is limited to the CDR3, 45 bases, with the frame set at the first base. Based on the germline V gene, the CDR1 and CDR2 sequences are MDHEN and SYDVKM. As to this clone: Its antigen is still unknown. The sample holds no much larger clone one base away, and base qualities are not on file.

Beyond this particular receptor, the publication reports: How much clinical and demographic metadata was included differed by source and by participant, and the metadata was provided uncurated.

The chain is encoded by TRBV28 joined to TRBJ1-3, and the D gene may be TRBD1, 6 bases matching. The sequencing input was peripheral blood. This sequence originates from a human donor in a cohort sampled during active COVID-19. CDR3 protein: CASSFDRTSGNTIYF. Read as DNA, the sequence is TGTGCCAGCAGTTTTGACAGGACCTCTGGAAACACCATATATTTT.